The 23 T cell receptor beta chains below all came from one sample that was sequenced in a study of T cell responses to AZD1222 COVID-19 vaccine. Using immunoSEQ multiplex PCR, the repertoire was profiled, and TCRdb retains in-frame clones only, with some absent. The sample includes about 140,000 clones. The sample consisted of peripheral blood. The receptors originated from an adult in good health.

J is TRBJ1-5 and V is TRBV4-2; 9 bases agree with TRBD1. V gave up 1 base and J gave up 0 bases; unmatched junction bases: 1. This CDR3 is 16 amino acids long. Germline V gene lookup returns CDR1 LGHNA and CDR2 YNFKEQ. Here the CDR3 DNA reads TGTGCCAGCAGCCAAGGACAGGGGGGTAGCAATCAGCCCCAGCATTTT. Amino acid sequence: CASSQGQGGSNQPQHF.

The V call is TRBV25-1, the J call TRBJ1-1; D perhaps matches TRBD1 (6 bases). The germline gives CDR1 MGHDK, CDR2 SYGVNS. Trimming removed 0 bases from V and 3 bases from J, with 11 bases in between. The CDR3 loop spans 15 amino acids. The CDR3, as DNA: TGTGCCAGCAGTGAATACCAGGGGTTGGACACTGAAGCTTTCTTT. The encoded protein is CASSEYQGLDTEAFF.

This chain connects TRBV6-5 to TRBJ1-3, with D tentatively TRBD1 (5 bases). Germline loops: CDR1 MNHEY, CDR2 SVGAGI. V lost 6 bases, J lost 0 bases, and 12 bases lay in between. CDR3 size: 15 residues. The CDR3 sequence: CASRPPGYSGNTIYF. CDR3 nucleotide sequence: TGTGCCAGCAGACCCCCAGGGTACTCTGGAAACACCATATATTTT.

The rearrangement uses TRBV11-2 and TRBJ1-1; D call uncertain. Germline assignment: CDR1 SGHAT and CDR2 FQNNGV. Trimming cost V 3 bases and J 1 base, with 15 bases left between them. The CDR3 length is 16 residues. The CDR3 loop reads CASSFTRPPGNTEAFF. The CDR3, as DNA: TGTGCCAGCAGCTTCACAAGACCCCCAGGGAACACTGAAGCTTTCTTT.

The rearrangement joins TRBV30 to TRBJ2-5; possible D gene TRBD1, 6 bases. V lost 1 base and J lost 5, with 17 bases in between. Germline loops: CDR1 GTSNPN, CDR2 SVGIG (reference sequence). CDR3 length: 15 residues. The CDR3 nucleotides are TGTGCCTGGAGTGCAGCGTTAGTTGGGGGCGAGACCCAGTACTTC. Residues: CAWSAALVGGETQYF.

This CDR3 reads CASSVGQGAGNEQFF. The CDR3 DNA reads as TGTGCCAGCAGCGTAGGTCAGGGGGCGGGGAATGAGCAGTTCTTC. The chain carries TRBV9 and TRBJ2-1, with 8 bases identical to TRBD1. The V and J ends lost 0 bases and 7 bases, in that order; junction bases with no gene match: 6. Germline V gene sequence: CDR1 SGDLS, CDR2 YYNGEE. CDR3 length: 15 amino acids. The variable domain in full, completed from reference TRBV9 and TRBJ2-1, reads DSGVTQTPKHLITATGQRVTLRCSPRSGDLSVYWYQQSLDQGLQFLIQYYNGEERAKGNILERFSAQQFPDLHSELNLSSLELGDSALYFCASSVGQGAGNEQFFGPGTRLTVL.

The V gene is TRBV2, the J gene TRBJ1-5; the D is unclear. V shed 2 bases and J shed 2 bases, with 4 bases lying between them. Germline V gives CDR1 SNHLY, CDR2 FYNNEI. This CDR3 contains 13 residues. DNA for the CDR3: TGTGCCAGCAGTGAACAGGGCAATCAGCCCCAGCATTTT. Translating it yields CASSEQGNQPQHF.

J is TRBJ2-7 and V is TRBV4-2, with 9 bases aligning to TRBD2. In germline, CDR1 is LGHNA, CDR2 YNFKEQ. J gave up 3 bases and V 0 bases, and 6 bases lay outside the gene matches. There are 16 residues in the CDR3. The DNA for the CDR3 is TGTGCCAGCAGCCAAGATAGGAATAGCGGGGGCTACGAGCAGTACTTC. Protein product: CASSQDRNSGGYEQYF.

The chain couples TRBV2 to TRBJ1-1, with 7 positions matching TRBD1. The trim removed 7 bases at V and 2 bases at J, leaving 7 bases unmatched. The CDR3 is 14 residues long. Germline V gives CDR1 SNHLY, CDR2 FYNNEI. In DNA form, the CDR3 reads TGTGCCAGCACCAGACAGGGAGGAAACACTGAAGCTTTCTTT. It yields the protein CASTRQGGNTEAFF.

Worth noting for this clone: Other nucleotide sequences in the sample specify the same CDR3. The rearrangement joins TRBV30 to TRBJ1-2, with D perhaps TRBD1 (6 bases). CDR3 length equals 12 residues. CDR1 is GTSNPN, CDR2 SVGIG, per germline (reference sequence). Trimming removed 0 bases from V and 7 bases from J, with 9 bases in between. The CDR3 DNA reads TGTGCCTGGAGTGTAGGGGGTTTTGGCTACACCTTC. Its translation: CAWSVGGFGYTF.

The V and J genes are TRBV6-5 and TRBJ1-2, with 7 bases that match TRBD1. The germline CDR1 and CDR2 sequences are MNHEY and SVGAGI. V lost 2 bases, J lost 3 bases, and 6 bases stayed unmatched. CDR3 length: 15 residues. CDR3 loop: CASSYGQASDYGYTF. The CDR3 nucleotides read TGTGCCAGCAGTTACGGACAGGCTTCTGACTATGGCTACACCTTC.

The rearrangement links TRBV30 to TRBJ1-3, with 9 nucleotides matching TRBD1. CDR3 size: 15 residues. The junction had 4 bases not matched to a gene; V was cut back by 2 bases and J by 2 bases. CDR1 is GTSNPN and CDR2 is SVGIG in the germline V gene (reference sequence). The CDR3 bases are TGTGCCTGGAGTAACACAGGGGGCGCTGGAAACACCATATATTTT. It specifies CAWSNTGGAGNTIYF.

In DNA, the CDR3 is TGTGCCAGTAGTCGATGGCGAAGCAATCAGCCCCAGCATTTT. It is translated as CASSRWRSNQPQHF. This chain joins TRBV19 and TRBJ1-5, with D hard to call. Germline V gene lookup returns CDR1 LNHDA and CDR2 SQIVND (reference sequence). Trimming stripped 5 bases from V and 1 base from J, with 9 bases between. The CDR3 contains 14 residues.

This chain joins TRBV5-5 and TRBJ2-3; a possible D gene is TRBD1 (6 bases). This CDR3 region has 14 residues. Trimming shortened V by 6 bases and J by 1 base, and 12 bases separated the two germline ends. Per the germline V gene, CDR1 is SGHKS and CDR2 is YYEKEE (reference sequence). CDR3 region: CASTVGAGTDTQYF. The DNA for the CDR3 is TGTGCCAGCACTGTGGGGGCAGGCACAGATACGCAGTATTTT.

This chain links TRBV6-5 with TRBJ2-5; no clear D. CDR1 and CDR2 (germline): MNHEY, SVGAGI. Between the trimmed V and J ends, which lost 0 bases and 10 bases, there was a span of 6 bases. The CDR3 is made up of 11 amino acids. The chain's CDR3 is CASSYSAHQYF. The CDR3 coding sequence is TGTGCCAGCAGTTACTCGGCTCACCAGTACTTC.

The genes are TRBV5-4 and TRBJ2-5, with 11 nucleotides matching TRBD1. The CDR3 sequence is 17 residues long. The V gene end was trimmed by 0 bases and the J gene end by 1 base; junction bases not matched to a gene: 5. Looked up from germline, CDR1 is SGHNT and CDR2 is YYREEE (reference sequence). The CDR3 reads CASSLGGTGGFQETQYF. The CDR3, as DNA: TGTGCCAGCAGCTTGGGAGGGACAGGGGGTTTCCAAGAGACCCAGTACTTC.

The chain uses TRBV24-1 and TRBJ2-5; D is possibly TRBD1 or TRBD2 (6 bases each). CDR3 length: 14 residues. The germline gives CDR1 KGHDR, CDR2 SFDVKD. The V end lost 4 bases, the J end lost 5 bases, and 13 bases lay between the germline ends. CDR3 sequence reads: CATSDGGLRETQYF. CDR3 nucleotide sequence: TGTGCCACCAGTGACGGGGGCCTCCGGGAGACCCAGTACTTC.

V is TRBV24-1 and J is TRBJ2-1; 8 bases are shared with TRBD2. Looked up from germline, CDR1 is KGHDR and CDR2 is SFDVKD. V shed 4 bases, J shed 1 base, and the junction held 5 bases outside the gene matches. The CDR3 is made up of 16 amino acids. The CDR3, as DNA: TGTGCCACCAGTGACTCGTTAGCGGGATCCTACAATGAGCAGTTCTTC. Amino acids: CATSDSLAGSYNEQFF.

The chain couples TRBV28 to TRBJ1-4; D not resolved. V shed 4 bases and J shed 4 bases, with 4 bases lying between them. Germline assignment: CDR1 MDHEN and CDR2 SYDVKM. The CDR3 covers 12 residues. The CDR3 reads CASSSVNEKLFF. The CDR3 DNA reads as TGTGCCAGCAGTTCGGTTAATGAAAAACTGTTTTTT.

The chain is built from TRBV15 and TRBJ2-6, with TRBD2 identical over 7 bases. CDR1 is LNHNV, CDR2 YYDKDF, per germline (reference sequence). J lost 4 bases, V lost 1 base, and 4 bases had no gene match. The CDR3 loop spans 16 amino acids. CDR3 region: CATSRGGGAGANVLTF. DNA for the CDR3: TGTGCCACCAGCAGAGGGGGAGGGGCCGGGGCCAACGTCCTGACTTTC.

V usage is TRBV28 and J usage is TRBJ1-2; 8 bases fit TRBD1. Germline V gene sequence: CDR1 MDHEN, CDR2 SYDVKM. The V and J ends lost 6 bases and 8 bases, in that order; junction bases with no gene match: 14. The CDR3 covers 15 residues. CDR3 amino acids: CASRDSRGHSSGYTF. CDR3 DNA sequence: TGTGCCAGCAGAGACTCCAGGGGGCACAGTTCCGGCTACACCTTC.

The CDR3 loop is CASSSGQASISGNTIYF. In DNA, the CDR3 is TGCGCCAGCAGCTCAGGACAGGCTTCGATCTCTGGAAACACCATATATTTT. The genes are TRBV5-1 and TRBJ1-3; 7 nucleotides agree with TRBD1. This CDR3 is 17 amino acids long. J was trimmed by 0 bases and V by 3 bases; bases with no gene match: 9. CDR1 is SGHRS, CDR2 YFSETQ, per germline.

The rearrangement links TRBV2 to TRBJ2-7, with TRBD1 matching 11 bases. The CDR3 is made up of 15 amino acids. Germline assignment: CDR1 SNHLY and CDR2 FYNNEI. Trimming took 7 bases from V and 2 from J; bases not matched to a gene: 7. The CDR3 bases are TGTGCCAGCAACCTTCCGGGACAGGGGGCCTACGAGCAGTACTTC. Translation: CASNLPGQGAYEQYF.